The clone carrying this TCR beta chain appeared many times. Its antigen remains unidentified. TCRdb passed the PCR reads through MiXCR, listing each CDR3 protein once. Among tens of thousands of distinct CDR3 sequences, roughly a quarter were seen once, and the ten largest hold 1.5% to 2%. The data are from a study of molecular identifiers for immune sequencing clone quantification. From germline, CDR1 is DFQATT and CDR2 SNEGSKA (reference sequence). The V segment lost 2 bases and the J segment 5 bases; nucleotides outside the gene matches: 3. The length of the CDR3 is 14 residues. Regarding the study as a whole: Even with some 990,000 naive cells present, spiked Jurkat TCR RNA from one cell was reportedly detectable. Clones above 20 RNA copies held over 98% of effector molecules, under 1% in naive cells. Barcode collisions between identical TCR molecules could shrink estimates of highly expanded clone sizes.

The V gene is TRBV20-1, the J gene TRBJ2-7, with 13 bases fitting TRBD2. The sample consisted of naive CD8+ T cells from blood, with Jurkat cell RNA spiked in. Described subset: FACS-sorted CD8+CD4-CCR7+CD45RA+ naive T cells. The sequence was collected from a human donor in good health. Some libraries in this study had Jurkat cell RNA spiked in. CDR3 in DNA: TGCAGTGCTAGACGGACTAGCGGGAGCAACGAGCAGTACTTC. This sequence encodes CSARRTSGSNEQYF.